The rows below give T cell receptor beta chains drawn from one sample of a study of blood T cell repertoires in COVID-19. Clones were read by immunoSEQ multiplex PCR, and TCRdb kept only the in-frame ones, dropping some. The table includes roughly 190,000 clones, approximately 90% detected once. Sequenced: peripheral blood. The receptors derive from a woman of 80 years or more in a cohort sampled during active or convalescent COVID-19. Both conserved end residues are trimmed from each CDR3.

V,CDR3
TRBV11-2,ASSLAGGFSYNEQF
TRBV6-2/TRBV6-3,ASSPGRPGPQH
TRBV2,ARTRSDNYGYT
TRBV10-1,ASSGDLSSYNEQF
TRBV10-3,AISDEGRGNQPQH
TRBV5-6,ASSLAGLAGYDQF
TRBV29-1,SVTHGGEKLF
TRBV27,ASRGQMANEKLF
TRBV29-1,SVGEGGRTEAF
TRBV9,ASSVGSSYEQY
TRBV27,ASSSSGTGGETQY
TRBV3-1/TRBV3-2,ASSQAWGAGELF
TRBV30,AWNLQGPGTGGEKLF
TRBV3-1/TRBV3-2,ASSRGTIGTPWETQY
TRBV7-2,ASSFGTGGSPLH
TRBV5-4,ASSLGTAGQETQY
TRBV10-3,AISGTGSNQPQH
TRBV13,ASTQRWDRGYQETQY
TRBV30,AWSVLVNEKLF
TRBV18,ASTDRVDTEAF